This T cell receptor beta chain appears in the sequencing data of a study of cytomegalovirus exposure and HLA in healthy donors. At the level of the study: A prior study identified 117 million unique TCR beta sequences from some 200 million T cells. HLA-typed donors contributed some 77 million unique TCRs, which were held in an early data release.

PCR used 60 Vbeta primers and 13 Jbeta primers. Sequencing was performed with immunoSEQ multiplex PCR; in TCRdb, only in-frame clones are kept and a portion is missing. The sample has about 52,000 clones, roughly 73% seen once. The CDR3 contains 15 residues. Germline CDR1 SEHNR, CDR2 FQNEAQ (reference sequence). V gave up 5 bases and J gave up 6 bases; unmatched junction bases: 10. This clonotype was obtained from a man younger than 30 in good health and CMV-seronegative. This chain joins TRBV7-9 and TRBJ2-1, with 7 bases identical to TRBD2. Sequenced sample: PBMCs. CDR3 residues: CASSPGTAGSNEQFF. The CDR3 DNA reads TGTGCCAGCAGCCCAGGTACAGCGGGAAGCAATGAGCAGTTCTTC.